These 8 T cell receptor beta chains were all obtained from the same sample, sequenced in a study of shared clonotypes between healthy human individuals. The assay was immunoSEQ multiplex PCR, and TCRdb's table has in-frame clones only and misses some. The sample lists approximately 2.4 million clones; roughly 95% were seen once. Sequences were obtained from naive CD4+ T cells sorted from blood. The subset is: CD45RA+ positively selected. The receptors come from a man aged 18-30 years in good health.

The rearrangement joins TRBV5-6 to TRBJ2-6; D is unclear. Per germline, CDR1 SGHDT and CDR2 YYEEEE. The CDR3 contains 18 residues. V dropped 0 bases and J dropped 0 bases, with 13 bases sitting between them. DNA for the CDR3: TGTGCCAGCAGCTTGGGACTTCCGGCCTACTCTGGGGCCAACGTCCTGACTTTC. This encodes CASSLGLPAYSGANVLTF.

The chain has TRBV11-3 and TRBJ1-1; D is ambiguous. Per the germline V gene, CDR1 is SGHNT and CDR2 is YENEEA. The V end lost 8 bases, the J end lost 0 bases, and 22 bases lay between the germline ends. The CDR3 length is 17 residues. The chain's CDR3 is CASPISVPGLMNTEAFF. CDR3 sequence (DNA): TGTGCCAGCCCAATCTCGGTACCAGGCTTAATGAACACTGAAGCTTTCTTT.

The genes are TRBV6-1 and TRBJ1-2; D might be TRBD1 (5 bases). V was shortened by 2 bases and J by 4 bases, with 8 bases between the two germline ends. The CDR3 sequence is 13 residues long. In germline, CDR1 is MNHNS, CDR2 SASEGT. Here the CDR3 reads CASSESQGYGYTF. The CDR3 DNA reads as TGTGCCAGCAGTGAAAGCCAGGGCTATGGCTACACCTTC.

About this clone: At one end, the junction sequence differs from germline, possibly due to a read error. The chain recombines TRBV10-3 with TRBJ1-2; D may be TRBD1 (5 bases). Germline assignment: CDR1 ENHRY and CDR2 SYGVKD. The CDR3 spans 13 residues. CDR3 amino acids: CAIRDGAGDGYTF. DNA of the CDR3: TGTGCCATCCGTGACGGGGCGGGGGATGGCTACACCTTC.

This chain uses TRBV10-3 with TRBJ1-5, with D perhaps TRBD1 (5 bases). Trimming took off 3 bases at V and 0 bases at J, with 9 bases between the two ends. Germline CDR1 ENHRY, CDR2 SYGVKD. This CDR3 contains 15 residues. The CDR3 DNA sequence: TGTGCCATCAGTGACTCAGGGTCTAGCAATCAGCCCCAGCATTTT. Protein sequence: CAISDSGSSNQPQHF.

V gene TRBV5-6 combines with J gene TRBJ2-3; TRBD2 matches at 10 bases. The ends lost 4 bases at V and 1 base at J; junction bases unmatched: 3. The CDR3 has 15 residues. Looked up from germline, CDR1 is SGHDT and CDR2 is YYEEEE. CDR3 in DNA: TGTGCCAGCAGCGCTGGGACTAGCGGCACAGATACGCAGTATTTT. Amino acid sequence: CASSAGTSGTDTQYF. Full variable domain (missing parts from reference TRBV5-6 and TRBJ2-3): DAGVTQSPTHLIKTRGQQVTLRCSPKSGHDTVSWYQQALGQGPQFIFQYYEEEERQRGNFPDRFSGHQFPNYSSELNVNALLLGDSALYLCASSAGTSGTDTQYFGPGTRLTVL.

The chain carries TRBV6-6 and TRBJ1-1; TRBD1 might be the D (5 bases). CDR1 and CDR2 from the germline V gene are MNHNY and SVGAGI (reference sequence). The V gene lost 4 bases and the J gene lost 4 bases, with 19 bases spanning the gap. There are 16 residues in the CDR3. DNA for the CDR3: TGTGCCAGCAGTTCCCCTCTGGGGGGGACTTCCACTGAAGCTTTCTTT. Amino acids: CASSSPLGGTSTEAFF.

The rearrangement links TRBV14 to TRBJ2-7; tentative D call: TRBD1 (6 bases). This CDR3 spans 14 amino acids. V shed 7 bases and J shed 1 base, with 14 bases lying between them. Germline V gene lookup returns CDR1 SGHDN and CDR2 FVKESK. CDR3 nucleotide sequence: TGTGCCAGCACCTCCTACAGGGATTCCTACGAGCAGTACTTC. It specifies CASTSYRDSYEQYF.